Listed below are T cell receptor beta chains from one sample, sequenced in a study of shared clonotypes between healthy human individuals. Method: immunoSEQ multiplex PCR; TCRdb's copy keeps in-frame clones and lacks some. This sample has some 2,100,000 clones, with more than 90% found just once. Sequences were obtained from naive CD4+ T cells sorted from blood. The receptors originated from a man in his late teens or twenties in good health. Each CDR3 is given with its conserved first and last residue. A D gene is named only where the DNA matches it firmly.

j_call v_call d_call cdr3_nt cdr3_aa
TRBJ2-5 TRBV6-5 TRBD2 TGTGCCAGCAGCTATACTTTGGGAGGGGAGACCCAGTACTTC CASSYTLGGETQYF
TRBJ2-2 TRBV6-1 . TGTGCCACCAGTGATTCCCGGGGTCGGACGCCCGGGGAGCTGTTTTTT CATSDSRGRTPGELFF
TRBJ2-7 TRBV6-4 . TGTGCCAGCAGTGAACTCGGGCGGCCCCACTCACTCTCCTACGAGCAGTACTTC CASSELGRPHSLSYEQYF
TRBJ2-7 TRBV30 . TGTGCCTGGAGTCGGCGGGGTAGCTCCTACGAGCAGTACTTC CAWSRRGSSYEQYF
TRBJ2-7 TRBV7-2 . TGTGCCAGCAGCTCCGGGGATCAGCAGTACTTC CASSSGDQQYF
TRBJ1-4 TRBV6-5 . TGTGCCAGCAGTTCTGGGTTCAATGAAAAACTGTTTTTT CASSSGFNEKLFF
TRBJ2-3 TRBV18 . TGTGCCAGCTCACCCTACTCCTCCCCCGGCACAGATACGCAGTATTTT CASSPYSSPGTDTQYF
TRBJ2-2 TRBV5-1 TRBD1 TGCGCCAGCAGCCCCTGGGACAGGGGTAACACCGGGGAGCTGTTTTTT CASSPWDRGNTGELFF
TRBJ2-2 TRBV6-6 . TGTGCCAGCAGTCCCGGGGCCGGGGAGCTGTTTTTT CASSPGAGELFF
TRBJ1-5 TRBV6-1 . TGTGCCAGCAGTGAAGGAAGGGGCAATCAGCCCCAGCATTTT CASSEGRGNQPQHF
TRBJ1-2 TRBV5-1 . TGCGCCAGCAGCCTCGGACAGATTTCTAACTATGGCTACACCTTC CASSLGQISNYGYTF
TRBJ1-1 TRBV7-9 . TGTGCCAGCAGCTTCGGGGGAGAGGAAACTGAAGCTTTCTTT CASSFGGEETEAFF